A single T cell receptor (beta chain) is shown here with its context. At least ten counts were recorded for this clonotype. What this receptor recognizes is not known. Nothing much larger sits one base from this clone, and base qualities are not available. The data originate from a study of response to subunit inactivated influenza vaccine (dated by TCRdb to the late 2010s). As for the study more broadly: Deep quantitative profiling of the T cell receptor repertoire was used in the study to follow responses to a trivalent subunit inactivated influenza vaccine. Study-wide findings and limitations: The authors suggested that each seasonal influenza vaccination may recruit only a limited number of new T cells.

The method behind the library was RT-PCR. This sample was sequenced with an Illumina HiSeq 2500. TCRdb took the public reads, trimmed them with fastp at Q25, ran MiXCR for clone calling and kept in-frame beta chains. Rows with a matching CDR3 protein are joined into one entry that keeps the most common DNA and genes. The sample has under 550,000 distinct CDR3 sequences on record, about 7.2% of them singletons. Jointly, the top ten make up 10% to 15% of the sample. Including cysteine and phenylalanine, the CDR3 has 16 amino acids. Only the CDR3 region is kept as DNA, spanning 48 bases read in frame from base 1. Taken from the germline V gene, the CDR1 and CDR2 loops are SGHAT and FQNNGV. The junction carries 11 bases between V and J, which are trimmed by 1 base and 1 base respectively.

Sequenced material: PBMCs from blood, taken around 25 months after vaccination. The receptor's source is a man between 50 and 69 years old who received an inactivated influenza vaccine. Donor details come from another sample of the same person, matched by shared clones. Recombination linked TRBV11-2 to TRBJ2-1, and perhaps TRBD2 as D gene, on 5 matching bases. The CDR3 region reads CASSLGGGKSYNEQFF. The DNA is TGTGCCAGCAGCTTAGGTGGAGGCAAGTCCTACAATGAGCAGTTCTTC.